This T cell receptor (beta chain) was documented in a study of early stage breast cancer tumors. About the research overall: About 80% of the 16 invasive tumors were ER+, PR+ and HER2-. The ER+/PR+/HER2- tumors included fewer than ten ductal and a handful of lobular carcinomas.

CDR1 and CDR2 (germline): SGHAT, FQDESV (reference sequence). The CDR3 has 16 residues. V gave up 7 bases and J gave up 0 bases; unmatched junction bases: 8. Comments on this clone: The antigen is not known.

Clones were sequenced by immunoSEQ multiplex PCR, and TCRdb holds only the in-frame ones, with some missing. The data show 40,000 to 60,000 clones, with roughly 73% seen just once and about 3.4% held by the top ten. Points from the study as a whole: Tumors had roughly 2.4-fold higher T cell density and higher clonality than adjacent normal breast tissue.

Sequenced input: blood. The clonotype comes from a person in their 40s with breast cancer. This chain joins TRBV11-1 and TRBJ1-3; 8 bases align to TRBD1. The CDR3 DNA follows: TGTGCCAGCAACCAGGGGACAGGATTCTCTGGAAACACCATATATTTT. Translated, it gives CASNQGTGFSGNTIYF.